Shown below are 5 T cell receptor beta chains from a single sample sequenced in a study of neurological immune-mediated disorders. Each CDR3 protein is one row after TCRdb ran MiXCR on the 5' RACE reads. This sample carries about 21,000 distinct CDR3 sequences, 15% of them seen once, and the ten largest clones take about 15%. Sequencing was carried out using PBMCs. The origin of the receptors is a female donor with HTLV-1-associated myelopathy (HAM/TSP).

The table lists this clonotype with many counts. The chain links TRBV6-2 or TRBV6-3 to TRBJ2-1; TRBD2 agrees at 12 bases. V was pared by 0 bases and J by 11 bases, with 5 bases of the junction left unmatched. Germline CDR1 and CDR2: MNHEY and SVGEGT. The CDR3 consists of 15 residues. DNA of the CDR3: TGTGCCAGCAGTTACTCGACTAGCGGGGGTCAAAAGCAGTTCTTC. Translating it yields CASSYSTSGGQKQFF.

The table lists this clonotype with many counts. The rearrangement links TRBV20-1 to TRBJ2-1; 9 positions agree with TRBD2. CDR1 is DFQATT and CDR2 is SNEGSKA in the germline V gene (reference sequence). The V gene end was trimmed by 7 bases and the J gene end by 7 bases; junction bases not matched to a gene: 11. The CDR3 has 14 residues. In nucleotides, the CDR3 is TGCAGTGGCCGATCGGCGGGGGGGATGAATGAGCAGTTCTTC. Translating gives CSGRSAGGMNEQFF.

This clonotype was seen many times. V and J are TRBV29-1 and TRBJ2-5; TRBD1 is a possible D gene (6 bases). With 7 bases removed from V and 2 bases from J, the gap between germline ends came to 11 bases. The CDR3 has 12 residues. Germline loops: CDR1 SQVTM, CDR2 ANQGSEA. CDR3 loop: CSARDTQETQYF. CDR3 in DNA: TGCAGCGCTCGGGACACTCAAGAGACCCAGTACTTC. The complete variable domain, with remaining parts taken from reference TRBV29-1 and TRBJ2-5, reads SAVISQKPSRDICQRGTSLTIQCQVDSQVTMMFWYRQQPGQSLTLIATANQGSEATYESGFVIDKFPISRPNLTFSTLTVSNMSPEDSSIYLCSARDTQETQYFGPGTRLLVL.

This clonotype was detected ten times or more. The CDR3 bases are TGTGCCAGCAGTTTAACAGTCCCCTACGAGCAGTACTTC. Residues: CASSLTVPYEQYF. This chain connects TRBV27 to TRBJ2-7, with D hard to call. In germline, CDR1 is MNHEY, CDR2 SMNVEV (reference sequence). Trimming took off 2 bases at V and 2 bases at J, with 7 bases between the two ends. The CDR3 is 13 residues long.

This chain uses TRBV28 with TRBJ2-7; the match to TRBD2 covers 9 bases. Germline loops: CDR1 MDHEN, CDR2 SYDVKM. This CDR3 is 15 amino acids long. V was pared by 2 bases and J by 0 bases, with 2 bases of the junction left unmatched. The chain's CDR3 is CASSLAGGSSYEQYF. CDR3 nucleotides: TGTGCCAGCAGTTTAGCGGGAGGGAGCTCCTACGAGCAGTACTTC. The variable domain in full, with the rest retrieved from reference TRBV28 and TRBJ2-7, is DVKVTQSSRYLVKRTGEKVFLECVQDMDHENMFWYRQDPGLGLRLIYFSYDVKMKEKGDIPEGYSVSREKKERFSLILESASTNQTSMYLCASSLAGGSSYEQYFGPGTRLTVT.